The present TCR beta chain was sequenced within a study of human T cells and chemical hapten exposure. From the RACE reads, TCRdb called clonotypes with MiXCR, one entry per CDR3 protein. The sample includes 79,000 or so distinct CDR3 sequences, more than 30% of them seen just once. The CDR3 length is 14 residues. The germline gives CDR1 SGDLS, CDR2 YYNGEE. Trimming stripped 4 bases from V and 7 bases from J, with 17 bases between. Specified time point: patch test 1, 2 weeks after DPC sensitization. Specified treatment: therapeutic diphenylcyclopropenone sensitization with weekly scalp DPC. At patch-test visits, sampling came before the patch test.

This chain uses TRBV9 with TRBJ1-2; a possible D gene is TRBD1 (5 bases). This TCR was recovered from a man aged 40-49 years with alopecia areata. Some clones in this sample may be carry-over from other donors' samples. The material sequenced was whole blood, taken in connection with sensitization to the hapten diphenylcyclopropenone (DPC). The CDR3 region is CASSPVGYQGGYTF. The CDR3 DNA reads as TGTGCCAGCAGCCCAGTGGGGTACCAGGGTGGCTACACCTTC.